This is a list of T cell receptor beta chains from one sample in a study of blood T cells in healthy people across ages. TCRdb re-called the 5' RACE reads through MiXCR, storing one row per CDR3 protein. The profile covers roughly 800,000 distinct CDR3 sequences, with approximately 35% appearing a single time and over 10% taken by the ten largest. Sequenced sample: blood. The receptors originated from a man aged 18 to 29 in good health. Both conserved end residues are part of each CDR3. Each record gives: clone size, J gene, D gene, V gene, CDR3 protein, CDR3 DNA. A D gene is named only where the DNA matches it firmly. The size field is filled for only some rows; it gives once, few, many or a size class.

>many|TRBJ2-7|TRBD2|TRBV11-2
CASSLAPGLAVNYEQYF
TGTGCCAGCAGCTTAGCCCCGGGACTAGCTGTGAACTACGAGCAGTACTTC
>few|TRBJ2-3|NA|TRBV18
CASSPTPADTQYF
TGTGCCAGCTCACCCACTCCCGCAGATACGCAGTATTTT
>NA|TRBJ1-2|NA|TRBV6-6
CASSYSSRGINYGYTF
TGTGCCAGCAGTTACTCGAGTCGGGGGATCAACTATGGCTACACCTTC
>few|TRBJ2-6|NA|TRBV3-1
CASSPPLSGANVLTF
TGCGCCAGCAGCCCGCCCTTATCTGGGGCCAACGTCCTGACTTTC
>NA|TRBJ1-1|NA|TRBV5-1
CASSLAVQQGPMNTEAFF
TGCGCCAGCAGCTTGGCCGTACAGCAGGGGCCTATGAACACTGAAGCTTTCTTT
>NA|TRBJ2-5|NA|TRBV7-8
CASSEGPPNIKFGETQYF
TGTGCCAGCAGCGAGGGACCCCCGAATATCAAGTTTGGAGAGACCCAGTACTTC
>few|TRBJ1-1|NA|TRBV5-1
CASSLLGGGNTEAFF
TGCGCCAGCAGCTTGCTGGGCGGGGGGAACACTGAAGCTTTCTTT
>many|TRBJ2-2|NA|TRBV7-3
CASSLSRDTGELFF
TGTGCCAGCAGCTTAAGCCGGGACACCGGGGAGCTGTTTTTT
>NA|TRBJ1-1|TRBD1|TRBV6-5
CASSPQGGSVYTEAFF
TGTGCCAGCAGTCCTCAGGGGGGGAGCGTCTACACTGAAGCTTTCTTT
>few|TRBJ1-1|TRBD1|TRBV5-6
CASSWTGGGPLNTEAFF
TGTGCCAGCAGCTGGACAGGGGGCGGACCTCTGAACACTGAAGCTTTCTTT
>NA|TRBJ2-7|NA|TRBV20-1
CSENEQYF
TGCAGTGAAAACGAGCAGTACTTC
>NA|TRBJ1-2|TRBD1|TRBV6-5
CASSNRGPHYGYTF
TGTGCCAGCAGCAACAGGGGGCCTCATTATGGCTACACCTTC
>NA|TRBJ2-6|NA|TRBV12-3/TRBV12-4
CASSADSWDVLTF
TGTGCCAGCAGCGCGGACAGCTGGGACGTCCTGACTTTC
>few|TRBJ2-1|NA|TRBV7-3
CASSLDFGYNEQFF
TGTGCCAGCAGCTTAGACTTTGGCTACAATGAGCAGTTCTTC
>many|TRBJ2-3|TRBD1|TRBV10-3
CAISDPAGTGWTDTQYF
TGTGCCATCAGTGATCCCGCCGGGACAGGGTGGACAGATACGCAGTATTTT
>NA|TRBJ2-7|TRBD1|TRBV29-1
CSVEATGVSSYEQYF
TGCAGCGTTGAGGCTACAGGGGTGAGCTCCTACGAGCAGTACTTC
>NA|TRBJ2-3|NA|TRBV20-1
CSAMVLGSDTQYF
TGCAGTGCTATGGTTTTGGGGTCAGATACGCAGTATTTT
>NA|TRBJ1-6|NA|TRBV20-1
CSALGAQNSGDTTLHF
TGCAGTGCCTTAGGGGCCCAAAATTCGGGAGACACCACCCTCCACTTT
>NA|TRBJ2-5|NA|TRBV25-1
CASSEFSQETQYF
TGTGCCAGCAGTGAGTTCAGTCAAGAGACCCAGTACTTC
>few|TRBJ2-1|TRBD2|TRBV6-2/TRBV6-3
CASSYPTSGDVRKNEQFF
TGTGCCAGCAGTTACCCGACTAGCGGGGACGTTCGTAAGAATGAGCAGTTCTTC
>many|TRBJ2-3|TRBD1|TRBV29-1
CSVYRDRVQYF
TGCAGCGTTTACCGGGACAGAGTACAGTATTTT
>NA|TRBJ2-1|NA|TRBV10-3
CAIKGDGLQGQFF
TGTGCCATCAAGGGGGACGGTTTACAGGGGCAGTTCTTC
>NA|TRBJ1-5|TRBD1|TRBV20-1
CSARVPGQGRVEPQHF
TGCAGTGCTAGAGTCCCGGGACAGGGGCGGGTGGAGCCCCAGCATTTT
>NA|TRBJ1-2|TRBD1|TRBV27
CASSGTGTGRGYTF
TGTGCCAGCAGCGGGACCGGGACAGGGCGAGGCTACACCTTC
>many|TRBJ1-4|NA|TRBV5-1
CASSLAGTPEKLFF
TGCGCCAGCAGCTTGGCAGGGACGCCCGAAAAACTGTTTTTT
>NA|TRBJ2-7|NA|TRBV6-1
CASMTLLDSQKTYEQYF
TGTGCCAGCATGACCTTGCTGGACAGTCAAAAGACCTACGAGCAGTACTTC